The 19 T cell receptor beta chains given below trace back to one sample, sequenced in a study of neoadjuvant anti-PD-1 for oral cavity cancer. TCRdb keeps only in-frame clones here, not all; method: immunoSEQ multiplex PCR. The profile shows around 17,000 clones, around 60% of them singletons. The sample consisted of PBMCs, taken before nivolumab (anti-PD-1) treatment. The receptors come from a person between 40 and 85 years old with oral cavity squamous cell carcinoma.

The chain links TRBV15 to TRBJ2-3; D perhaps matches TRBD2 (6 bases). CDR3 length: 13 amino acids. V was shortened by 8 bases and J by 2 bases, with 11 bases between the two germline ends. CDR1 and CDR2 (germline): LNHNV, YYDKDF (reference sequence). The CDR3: CATLLANTDTQYF. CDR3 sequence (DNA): TGTGCCACCCTACTAGCCAACACAGATACGCAGTATTTT. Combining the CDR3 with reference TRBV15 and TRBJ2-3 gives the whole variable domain DAMVIQNPRYQVTQFGKPVTLSCSQTLNHNVMYWYQQKSSQAPKLLFHYYDKDFNNEADTPDNFQSRRPNTSFCFLDIRSPGLGDTAMYLCATLLANTDTQYFGPGTRLTVL.

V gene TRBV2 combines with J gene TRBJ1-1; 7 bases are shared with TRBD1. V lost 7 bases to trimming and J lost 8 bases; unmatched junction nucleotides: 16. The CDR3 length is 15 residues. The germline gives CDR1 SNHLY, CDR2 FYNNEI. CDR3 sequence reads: CASTQRAAGGIEAFF. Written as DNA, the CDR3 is TGTGCCAGCACCCAAAGGGCGGCAGGGGGGATCGAAGCTTTCTTT.

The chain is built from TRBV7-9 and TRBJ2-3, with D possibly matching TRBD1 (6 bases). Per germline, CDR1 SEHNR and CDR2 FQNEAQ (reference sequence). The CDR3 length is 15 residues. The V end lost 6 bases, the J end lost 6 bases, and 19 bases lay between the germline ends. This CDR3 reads CASRGAGGVVDTQYF. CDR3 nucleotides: TGTGCCAGCAGGGGGGCTGGGGGAGTGGTGGATACGCAGTATTTT.

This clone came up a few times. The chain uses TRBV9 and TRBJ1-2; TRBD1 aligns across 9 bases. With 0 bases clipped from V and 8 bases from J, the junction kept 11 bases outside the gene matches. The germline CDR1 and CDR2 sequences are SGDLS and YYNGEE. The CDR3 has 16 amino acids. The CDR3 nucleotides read TGTGCCAGCAGCGTAGGTCCCCCGGGACAGGGAGGCGGCTACACCTTC. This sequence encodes CASSVGPPGQGGGYTF.

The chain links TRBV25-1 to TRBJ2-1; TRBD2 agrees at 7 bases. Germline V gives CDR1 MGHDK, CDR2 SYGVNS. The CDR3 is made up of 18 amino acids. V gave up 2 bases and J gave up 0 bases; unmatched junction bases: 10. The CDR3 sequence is CASSEGGGIRSSYNEQFF. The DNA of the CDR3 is TGTGCCAGCAGTGAAGGGGGAGGGATCCGTAGCTCCTACAATGAGCAGTTCTTC.

For the CDR3, the DNA is TGTGCCAGCAGCGGGTGGTCAAGGTGGGAGACCCAGTACTTC. Protein: CASSGWSRWETQYF. The chain employs TRBV5-6 and TRBJ2-5, with D unclear. Germline CDR1 reads SGHDT; CDR2 reads YYEEEE. V lost 4 bases to trimming and J lost 5 bases, with 15 bases between them. There are 14 residues in the CDR3.

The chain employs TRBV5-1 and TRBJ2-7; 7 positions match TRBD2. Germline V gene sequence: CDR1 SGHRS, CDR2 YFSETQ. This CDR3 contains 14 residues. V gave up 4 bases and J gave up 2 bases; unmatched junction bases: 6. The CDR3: CASSQAGMAYEQYF. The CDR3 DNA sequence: TGCGCCAGCAGCCAAGCGGGAATGGCCTACGAGCAGTACTTC.

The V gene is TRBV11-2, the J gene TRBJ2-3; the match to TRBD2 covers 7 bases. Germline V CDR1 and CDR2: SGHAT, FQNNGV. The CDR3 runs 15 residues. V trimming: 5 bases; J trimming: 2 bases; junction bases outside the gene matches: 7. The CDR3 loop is CASSEGLLPTDTQYF. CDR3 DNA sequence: TGTGCCAGCAGCGAGGGACTACTACCCACAGATACGCAGTATTTT.

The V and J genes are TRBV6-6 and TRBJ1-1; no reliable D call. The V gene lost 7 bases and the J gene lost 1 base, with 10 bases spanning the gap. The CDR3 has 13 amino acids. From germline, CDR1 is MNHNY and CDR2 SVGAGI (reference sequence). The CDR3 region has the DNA TGTGCCAGCACATTTGACCCGAACACTGAAGCTTTCTTT. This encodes CASTFDPNTEAFF.

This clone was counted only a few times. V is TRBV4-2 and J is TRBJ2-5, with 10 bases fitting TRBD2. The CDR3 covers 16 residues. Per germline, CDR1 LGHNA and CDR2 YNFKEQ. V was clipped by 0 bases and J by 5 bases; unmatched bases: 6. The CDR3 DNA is TGTGCCAGCAGCCAAGACCTACTAGCGGGAAAGGAGACCCAGTACTTC. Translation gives CASSQDLLAGKETQYF.

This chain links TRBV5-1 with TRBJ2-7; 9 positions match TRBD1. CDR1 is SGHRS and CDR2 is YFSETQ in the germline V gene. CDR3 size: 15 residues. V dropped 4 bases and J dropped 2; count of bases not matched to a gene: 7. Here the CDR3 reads CASSPTGGSTYEQYF. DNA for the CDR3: TGCGCCAGCAGCCCTACAGGGGGCTCTACCTACGAGCAGTACTTC.

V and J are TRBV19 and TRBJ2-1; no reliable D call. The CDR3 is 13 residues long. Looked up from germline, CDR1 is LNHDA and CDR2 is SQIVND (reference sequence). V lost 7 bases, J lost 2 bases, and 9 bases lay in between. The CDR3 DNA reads TGTGCCAGTAAATACCCTCCCTACAATGAGCAGTTCTTC. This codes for CASKYPPYNEQFF.

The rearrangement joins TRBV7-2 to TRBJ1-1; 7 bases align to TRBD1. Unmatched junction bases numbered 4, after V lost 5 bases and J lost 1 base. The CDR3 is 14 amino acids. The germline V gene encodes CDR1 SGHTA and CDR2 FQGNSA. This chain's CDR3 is CASSLQGPNTEAFF. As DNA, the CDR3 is TGTGCCAGCAGCCTACAGGGGCCGAACACTGAAGCTTTCTTT.

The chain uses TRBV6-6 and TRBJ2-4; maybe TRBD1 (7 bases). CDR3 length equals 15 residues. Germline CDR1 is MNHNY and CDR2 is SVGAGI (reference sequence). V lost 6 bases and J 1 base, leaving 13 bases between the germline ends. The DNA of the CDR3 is TGTGCCAGCAGAGGGGGCGGGAATGCCAAAAACATTCAGTACTTC. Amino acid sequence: CASRGGGNAKNIQYF.

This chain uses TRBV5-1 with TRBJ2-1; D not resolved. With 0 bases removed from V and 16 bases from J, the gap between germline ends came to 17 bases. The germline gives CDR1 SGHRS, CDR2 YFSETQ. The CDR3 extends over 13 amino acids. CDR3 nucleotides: TGCGCCAGCAGCTTGGGGTTTTTTACCACAGAATTCTTC. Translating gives CASSLGFFTTEFF.

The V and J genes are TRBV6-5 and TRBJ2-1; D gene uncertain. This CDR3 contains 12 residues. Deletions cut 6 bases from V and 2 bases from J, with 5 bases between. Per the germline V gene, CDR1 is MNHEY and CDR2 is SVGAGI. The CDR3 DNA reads TGTGCCAGCAGGGCTACCTACAATGAGCAGTTCTTC. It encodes CASRATYNEQFF.

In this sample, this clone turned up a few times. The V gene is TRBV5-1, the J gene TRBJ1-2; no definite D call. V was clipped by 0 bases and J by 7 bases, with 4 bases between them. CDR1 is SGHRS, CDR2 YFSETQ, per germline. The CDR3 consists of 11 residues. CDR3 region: CASSLGVGYTF. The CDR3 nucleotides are TGCGCCAGCAGCTTGGGGGTTGGCTACACCTTC.

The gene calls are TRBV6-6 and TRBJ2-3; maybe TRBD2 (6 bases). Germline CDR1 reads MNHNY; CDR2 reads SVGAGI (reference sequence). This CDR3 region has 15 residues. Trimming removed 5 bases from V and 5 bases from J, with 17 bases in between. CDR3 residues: CASSHGTRTQDTQYF. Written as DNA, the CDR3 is TGTGCCAGCAGTCACGGGACTCGGACACAAGATACGCAGTATTTT.

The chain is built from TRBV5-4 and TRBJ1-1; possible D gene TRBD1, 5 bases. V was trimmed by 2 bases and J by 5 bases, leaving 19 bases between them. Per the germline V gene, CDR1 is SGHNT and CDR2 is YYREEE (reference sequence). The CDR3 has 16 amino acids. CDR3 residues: CASSFGPTSGQTEAFF. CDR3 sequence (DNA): TGTGCCAGCAGCTTCGGACCAACCTCAGGGCAAACTGAAGCTTTCTTT.